The clone carrying this T cell receptor beta chain was counted between two and nine times. No antigen is known for it. This entry comes from a study of post-analysis software for immune sequencing data. Study in general: Several disease courses (relapsing-remitting, secondary progressive and progressive-relapsing) of multiple sclerosis were included. Overall study findings and caveats: Patients carried five TRBV segments more frequently than controls did, and TRBV5-6, TRBV5-1 and TRBV20-1 were among them. Patients with multiple sclerosis recorded significantly lower normalized Chao1 diversity than controls, the study found. Pronounced co-clustering by F measure was evident among identically batched samples.

Presence of unique molecular identifiers characterized the TCR beta cDNA libraries. The yield from about 1 to 10 million T cells was roughly 500,000 cDNA molecules in total. TCRdb analysed the PCR reads with MiXCR anew, one entry per CDR3 protein. The sample has 150,000 to 200,000 distinct CDR3 sequences; approximately 30% are singletons. The germline V gene encodes CDR1 SGHRS and CDR2 YFSETQ. This CDR3 spans 15 amino acids. V lost 0 bases and J lost 1, with 10 bases in between. This sequence was found in a girl aged 5 to 17 with multiple sclerosis. This rearrangement joins TRBV5-1 to TRBJ1-2; D not certain. The sequencing input was blood. This CDR3 reads CASSLDPGLNYGYTF. In DNA, the CDR3 is TGCGCCAGCAGCTTGGATCCAGGTCTTAACTATGGCTACACCTTC.